The rows below give T cell receptor beta chains drawn from one sample of a study of T cells in Graves' hyperthyroidism and ophthalmopathy. TCRdb analysed the multiplex PCR reads with MiXCR anew, one entry per CDR3 protein. The table records nearly 600,000 distinct CDR3 sequences, 14% of them present only once. Sequencing was carried out using blood. Receptors were obtained from a woman aged 25 to 45 with Graves' hyperthyroidism that later progressed to Graves' ophthalmopathy. The CDR3 runs from the conserved cysteine through the conserved F or W. Fields, in order: clone size, V gene, D gene, J gene, CDR3 protein, CDR3 DNA. The D gene is left open where the match is weak. Only part of the rows carry a size: once, few, many, or a class if the clone is expanded.

clone_size: many; v_call: TRBV25-1; d_call: TRBD2; j_call: TRBJ2-3; cdr3_aa: CASSFKGRESTDTQYF; cdr3_nt: TGTGCCAGCAGTTTCAAGGGGCGGGAGAGTACAGATACGCAGTATTTT
clone_size: few; v_call: TRBV19; d_call: NA; j_call: TRBJ2-3; cdr3_aa: CASNMQADTDTQYF; cdr3_nt: TGTGCCAGTAATATGCAAGCGGACACAGATACGCAGTATTTT
clone_size: many; v_call: TRBV5-1; d_call: TRBD2; j_call: TRBJ2-2; cdr3_aa: CASSLEAGVPGELFF; cdr3_nt: TGCGCCAGCAGCTTGGAGGCGGGAGTTCCCGGGGAGCTGTTTTTT
clone_size: many; v_call: TRBV7-8; d_call: NA; j_call: TRBJ2-2; cdr3_aa: CASSLMQDTGELFF; cdr3_nt: TGTGCCAGCAGCCTAATGCAAGACACCGGGGAGCTGTTTTTT
clone_size: many; v_call: TRBV30; d_call: NA; j_call: TRBJ2-5; cdr3_aa: CAWSIETQYF; cdr3_nt: TGTGCCTGGAGTATAGAGACCCAGTACTTC
clone_size: few; v_call: TRBV13; d_call: NA; j_call: TRBJ1-5; cdr3_aa: CASSLGVSPGGQPQHF; cdr3_nt: TGTGCCAGCAGCTTAGGGGTCTCCCCGGGAGGTCAGCCCCAGCATTTT
clone_size: many; v_call: TRBV2; d_call: NA; j_call: TRBJ2-2; cdr3_aa: CASSEPPGTLFF; cdr3_nt: TGTGCCAGCAGTGAACCCCCGGGGACATTGTTTTTT
clone_size: many; v_call: TRBV20-1; d_call: NA; j_call: TRBJ2-4; cdr3_aa: CSAKERTKNIQYF; cdr3_nt: TGCAGTGCTAAGGAGAGAACCAAAAACATTCAGTACTTC
clone_size: few; v_call: TRBV9; d_call: TRBD1; j_call: TRBJ1-1; cdr3_aa: CASSAAGGNEAFF; cdr3_nt: TGTGCCAGCAGCGCAGCAGGGGGCAATGAAGCTTTCTTT
clone_size: NA; v_call: TRBV7-4; d_call: TRBD1; j_call: TRBJ1-5; cdr3_aa: CASIDRDSSSQPQHF; cdr3_nt: TGTGCCAGCATCGACCGGGACAGTAGCAGTCAGCCCCAGCATTTT
clone_size: many; v_call: TRBV28; d_call: NA; j_call: TRBJ1-5; cdr3_aa: CASLGAGQPQHF; cdr3_nt: TGTGCCAGTTTAGGGGCTGGCCAGCCCCAGCATTTT